This T cell receptor (beta chain) is from a study of OX40 agonist ivuxolimab in advanced cancers. Turning to the overall study: The costimulatory receptor OX40 (CD134) was targeted by ivuxolimab, a fully human IgG2 agonistic monoclonal antibody. Intravenous ivuxolimab was administered to patients every 2 weeks at six dose levels: 0.01, 0.1, 0.3, 1.5, 3 and 10 mg/kg. Among the 50 to 55 dose-escalation patients, around 19 had hepatocellular carcinoma, around 15 melanoma, 9 renal cell carcinoma and 9 head and neck cancer. In the dose-escalation cohort, around 80% of patients were male, and the mean age was around 65 years with a range of roughly 20 to 85. Patients were allowed to have had prior anti-PD-1, anti-PD-L1 or anti-CTLA-4 therapy, and approximately 41% of the dose-escalation patients had previously received checkpoint inhibitors. Partial responses occurred in three dose-escalation patients: two with cutaneous melanoma and one with hepatocellular carcinoma. The purpose of peripheral TCRbeta sequencing was to test whether ivuxolimab changed TCR sequence diversity and led to clonal T-cell expansion. The monotherapy dose-escalation portion (N of about 50 patients) of the phase I ivuxolimab trial is reported in the paper.

Genomic DNA was isolated from the sorted cells so that the TCRbeta CDR3 region could be sequenced. The immunoSEQ Assay was used to sequence the TCRbeta CDR3 regions. What TCRdb holds here is the immuneACCESS table cut down to in-frame rearrangements. Part of the clones is not present; checked against another copy, under half of the missing clones reflect an unresolved V gene, and the others are unexplained. The sample includes more than 100,000 clones, with approximately 90% observed a single time. Jointly, the top ten make up approximately 1% of the sample. Patients with autoimmune disease history or receiving systemic immunosuppression were excluded from the trial. Peripheral blood for TCR sequencing was drawn from every dose cohort at baseline, at cycle 4 day 1 and at cycle 7 day 1. The samples were taken from a phase I, first-in-human, multicenter, open-label dose-escalation trial of ivuxolimab. The trial enrolled adults with locally advanced or metastatic head and neck squamous cell, hepatocellular, melanoma or renal cell carcinoma. Before TCR sequencing, CD4+ T cells and CD8+ T cells were sorted from peripheral blood as separate populations.

This clone appeared a single time. No cognate antigen has been identified for it. It has no much larger one-base neighbor in the sample; base qualities were not kept. What the study reported, not specific to this receptor: On average, CD8+ T cells showed more expanded clones than CD4+ T cells after ivuxolimab. The antigen specificity of the clonally expanded peripheral T cells was not determined. Low levels of normalized T-cell clonal expansion were also seen in some nonresponding patients. At doses from 0.1 to 3.0 mg/kg, clonal expansion was seen in both CD4+ and CD8+ blood T cells between baseline and week 6. In partial responders in the 0.1-3.0 mg/kg groups, normalized peripheral clonal expansion was found to be among the lowest, especially among CD8+ T cells.

Reading the germline V gene gives CDR1 MGHDK and CDR2 SYGVNS. Taken from cysteine to phenylalanine, the CDR3 has 10 residues. Kept here is only the CDR3 DNA, which spans 30 bases and is read in frame from base 1. V loses 6 bases of germline sequence and J loses 4 bases, and the interval between the two ends is 3 bases. This clonotype was sampled from an adult with an advanced solid tumor such as melanoma, head and neck, liver or kidney cancer. The sequence joins TRBV25-1 to TRBJ2-5; the D gene remains uncertain. Source: CD4+ or CD8+ T cells sorted from blood, taken in a trial of the OX40 agonist ivuxolimab. Read as DNA, the sequence is TGTGCCAGCAGAAGAGAGACCCAGTACTTC. Its product reads: CASRRETQYF.